The clone carrying this T cell receptor (beta chain) was seen at least ten times. The antigen is unknown. The data were taken from a study of blood T cells in healthy people across ages. CDR3 length: 16 residues. Germline CDR1 and CDR2: SGHDN and FVKESK. The V end lost 0 bases, the J end lost 0 bases, and 12 bases lay between the germline ends. The second PCR ran about 6 to 12 cycles with a sample-barcoded 5' primer and J-beta primers. TCRdb re-called the 5' RACE reads through MiXCR, storing one row per CDR3 protein. The sample records fewer than 700,000 distinct CDR3 sequences, roughly 43% being singletons. General study points: The recorded TCR beta diversity per million T cells decreased in a roughly linear manner with age. Whereas aged donors had fewer naive CD4+ cells, long-lived donors had more of them and higher diversity. Changes in expanded clonotypes were possibly confounded, as the CMV status of donors was unknown.

The source of this sequence is a man at least 80 years old in good health. Sequencing was done on a sample of blood. The J gene is TRBJ2-7, the V gene TRBV14; TRBD1 might be the D (6 bases). CDR3 DNA sequence: TGTGCCAGCAGCCAAGATCTCGGACAGCCCTCCTACGAGCAGTACTTC. It encodes CASSQDLGQPSYEQYF.